The following is a T cell receptor beta chain sequence with its context. This sample was included in a study of blood T cell repertoires in COVID-19. Assay: immunoSEQ multiplex PCR; the TCRdb copy retains only in-frame clones and omits some. The repertoire holds 140,000 to 150,000 clones, with roughly 88% as singletons. The CDR3 sequence is 16 residues long. After removal of 5 bases from V and 2 bases from J, the junction contained 7 bases not matched to a gene. CDR1 is SEHNR and CDR2 is FQNEAQ in the germline V gene (reference sequence). The sequenced sample consisted of PBMCs or T cells enriched from blood (not recorded which). This TCR was recovered from a woman aged 25-40 years with acute COVID-19. This sequence joins TRBV7-9 and TRBJ2-2, with TRBD1 matching over 8 bases. For the CDR3, the DNA is TGTGCCAGCAGCGCCAGGACAGGGTTCAACACCGGGGAGCTGTTTTTT. This sequence encodes CASSARTGFNTGELFF.